What follows describes a single T cell receptor beta chain. The V gene lost 3 bases and the J gene lost 9 bases, with 12 bases spanning the gap. This CDR3 region has 14 residues. Germline V gene data show CDR1 as MNHEY and CDR2 as SVGAGI. Seattle enrolled patients during active infection and tracked them longitudinally. Sequenced by immunoSEQ multiplex PCR; TCRdb stores in-frame clones only, minus some. The sample carries 220,000 or so clones, approximately 78% recorded once. The entry originates in a study of blood T cell repertoires in COVID-19. Sequenced input: peripheral blood. The rearrangement links TRBV6-5 to TRBJ1-6, with a tentative D call TRBD1 (6 bases). The sequence was collected from a woman of 80 years or more with COVID-19, enrolled during active disease. CDR3 nucleotide sequence: TGTGCCAGCAGTTATAGTCGACAGGCTTCACCCCTCCACTTT. Translated: CASSYSRQASPLHF.